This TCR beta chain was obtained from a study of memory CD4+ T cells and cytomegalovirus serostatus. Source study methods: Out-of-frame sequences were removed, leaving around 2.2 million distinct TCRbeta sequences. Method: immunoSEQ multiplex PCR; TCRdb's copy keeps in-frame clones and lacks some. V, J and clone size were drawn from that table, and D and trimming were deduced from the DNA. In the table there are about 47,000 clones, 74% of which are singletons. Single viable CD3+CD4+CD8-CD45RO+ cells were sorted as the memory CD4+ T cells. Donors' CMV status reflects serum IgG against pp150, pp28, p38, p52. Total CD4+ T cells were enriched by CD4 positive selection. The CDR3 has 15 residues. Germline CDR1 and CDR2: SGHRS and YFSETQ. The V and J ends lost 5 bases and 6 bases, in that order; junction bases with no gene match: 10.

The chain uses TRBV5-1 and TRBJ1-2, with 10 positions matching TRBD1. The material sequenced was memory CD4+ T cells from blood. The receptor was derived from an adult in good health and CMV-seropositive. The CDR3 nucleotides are TGCGCCAGCAGAGCAGAGACAGGGGGCAGCGATGGCTACACCTTC. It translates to CASRAETGGSDGYTF.